This paragraph reports one TCR beta chain. This CDR3 region has 12 residues. Germline V gene lookup returns CDR1 MDHEN and CDR2 SYDVKM. These data originate in a study of patients and donors after allogeneic stem cell transplantation. TCRdb fed the RT-PCR reads into MiXCR, producing one record per CDR3 protein. The sample includes about 110,000 distinct CDR3 sequences, approximately 35% of them seen just once. V usage is TRBV28 and J usage is TRBJ1-1, with a weak D call TRBD1 (5 bases). The material sequenced was blood, either unsorted or a sorted T cell fraction (not recorded which). This sequence was found in a human donor who was either an allogeneic HSCT recipient or a stem cell or donor lymphocyte infusion donor (not recorded which). It is not recorded whose cells these are; they may come from a transplant donor. CDR3 in amino acids: CRVGQKYTEAFF. The CDR3 DNA follows: TGTAGAGTAGGACAAAAGTACACTGAAGCTTTCTTT. The full variable domain, its missing parts supplied by reference TRBV28 and TRBJ1-1, is DVKVTQSSRYLVKRTGEKVFLECVQDMDHENMFWYRQDPGLGLRLIYFSYDVKMKEKGDIPEGYSVSREKKERFSLILESASTNQTSMYLCRVGQKYTEAFFGQGTRLTVV.